The 3 T cell receptor beta chains below were found in one sample sequenced in a study of low-dose radiotherapy and immunotherapy resistance in tumors. TRAV- and TRBV-specific primers were used for first-strand cDNA, which covered alpha and beta chains. Over approximately 20 PCR cycles, TCRs were amplified from a constant-region primer and V-primer adapter. TCRdb passed the reads through MiXCR, listing each CDR3 protein once. The profile shows tens of thousands of distinct CDR3 sequences, 15% to 20% of them singletons. The time point is: before trial treatment. Specimen: PBMCs, collected before treatment. These receptor sequences come from a male donor with prostate cancer.

This clonotype was recorded at least ten times. V and J are TRBV7-8 and TRBJ1-2, with 9 bases aligning to TRBD1. The CDR3 is 15 residues long. The V gene end was trimmed by 5 bases and the J gene end by 6 bases; junction bases not matched to a gene: 10. Per the germline V gene, CDR1 is SGHVS and CDR2 is FQNEAQ. DNA of the CDR3: TGTGCCAGCAGCGCAGCTACCGGGACAGGGAATGGCTACACCTTC. Translating it yields CASSAATGTGNGYTF.

The rearrangement joins TRBV11-2 to TRBJ2-7; TRBD1 aligns across 10 bases. Germline CDR1 SGHAT, CDR2 FQNNGV. Trimming took 3 bases from V and 2 from J; bases not matched to a gene: 10. This CDR3 is 17 amino acids long. The DNA for the CDR3 is TGTGCCAGCAGCTTGAGGGGGGGACAGGGGAATCCCTACGAGCAGTACTTC. Protein sequence: CASSLRGGQGNPYEQYF.

Turning to this clonotype: A far larger clone differs by one base, so this is likely a read error. The V call is TRBV10-3, the J call TRBJ1-2; no reliable D call. The V end lost 3 bases, the J end lost 4 bases, and 12 bases lay between the germline ends. CDR1 ENHRY and CDR2 SYGVKD come from the germline V gene. This CDR3 has 14 residues. CDR3 nucleotide sequence: TGTGCCATCAGTGATGGACTGCCTGTCTATGGCTACACCTTC. Translation gives CAISDGLPVYGYTF.